This TCR beta chain was identified during a study of cytomegalovirus exposure and HLA in healthy donors. Findings of the study overall: Certain indistinguishable V segments, among them TRBV6-2 and TRBV6-3, were excluded. A later analysis found common viral pathogens apparently linked to several of the most significant clusters. The authors later found most CMV-associated TCR beta chains appeared HLA-restricted. A later analysis linked a missense DCLRE1C variant to TCR beta V- and J-gene trimming.

Concerning this clone itself: The antigen is unknown.

PCR employed 60 Vbeta and 13 Jbeta primers. Produced via immunoSEQ multiplex PCR; TCRdb's table is partial and in-frame only. This sample carries around 140,000 clones, with 1.5% to 2% going to the ten biggest clones. The germline V gene encodes CDR1 GTSNPN and CDR2 SVGIG (reference sequence). The CDR3 totals 11 residues. V lost 5 bases to trimming and J lost 10 bases, with 12 bases between them. J is TRBJ2-1 and V is TRBV30; TRBD2 might be the D (6 bases). Sequenced: PBMCs. The clonotype originates from a man younger than 30 in good health and CMV-seronegative. DNA of the CDR3: TGTGCCTGGCGAGATCGGGAGGAGCAGTTCTTC. Protein sequence: CAWRDREEQFF. Filled out from reference TRBV30 and TRBJ2-1, the complete variable domain reads SQTIHQWPATLVQPVGSPLSLECTVEGTSNPNLYWYRQAAGRGLQLLFYSVGIGQISSEVPQNLSASRPQDRQFILSSKKLLLSDSGFYLCAWRDREEQFFGPGTRLTVL.